This T cell receptor beta chain derives from a study of OX40 agonist ivuxolimab in advanced cancers. Overall study: At doses from 0.01 to 10 mg/kg, patients were given intravenous ivuxolimab every 2 weeks.

As regards this clone: Its antigen is currently unknown.

Assay: immunoSEQ multiplex PCR; the TCRdb copy retains only in-frame clones and omits some. The sample yields under 110,000 clones, around nine tenths seen once. The trim removed 1 base at V and 8 bases at J, leaving 7 bases unmatched. The CDR3 is made up of 15 amino acids. Germline CDR1 is MNHNS and CDR2 is SASEGT. Overall study results and limits: Averaging showed that CD8+ T cells had more expanded clones than CD4+ did.

The chain employs TRBV6-1 and TRBJ2-7; 11 bases fit TRBD1. This clonotype originated in an adult with an advanced solid tumor such as melanoma, head and neck, liver or kidney cancer. This material consisted of CD4+ or CD8+ T cells sorted from blood, taken in a trial of the OX40 agonist ivuxolimab. The CDR3: CASSEGTGGALKQYF. CDR3 sequence (DNA): TGTGCCAGCAGTGAAGGGACAGGGGGCGCCTTAAAGCAGTACTTC.